Below are 13 T cell receptor beta chains sequenced from a single sample in a study of lymphopenia after photon versus proton radiotherapy. Clones were sequenced by immunoSEQ multiplex PCR, and TCRdb holds only the in-frame ones, with some missing. The sample shows fewer than 65,000 clones, approximately 84% of them seen only once. Sequenced material: peripheral blood, taken from a patient treated with photon-based radiotherapy. The receptors originated from a man between 35 and 55 years old with gastric cancer.

The V and J genes are TRBV30 and TRBJ1-3, with D perhaps matching TRBD1 (5 bases). This CDR3 is built from 15 residues. Per germline, CDR1 GTSNPN and CDR2 SVGIG (reference sequence). V was shortened by 3 bases and J by 0 bases, with 12 bases between the two germline ends. CDR3 sequence: CAWSAWGYSGNTIYF. Here the CDR3 DNA reads TGTGCCTGGAGCGCCTGGGGGTACTCTGGAAACACCATATATTTT.

V usage is TRBV6-5 and J usage is TRBJ1-2; unclear D gene. Germline CDR1 is MNHEY and CDR2 is SVGAGI. This CDR3 is built from 14 residues. Deletions cut 5 bases from V and 7 bases from J, with 17 bases between. In DNA, the CDR3 is TGTGCCAGCAGTCCCATTGGATTTCCAGCTGGCTACACCTTC. Translating it yields CASSPIGFPAGYTF.

The CDR3 sequence: CASSHSTGDSPLHF. The CDR3 DNA is TGTGCCAGCAGCCACTCGACAGGCGATTCACCCCTCCACTTT. This sequence joins TRBV7-8 and TRBJ1-6; TRBD1 might be the D (6 bases). Germline V gene lookup returns CDR1 SGHVS and CDR2 FQNEAQ. The CDR3 runs 14 residues. Deletions cut 5 bases from V and 8 bases from J, with 13 bases between.

The chain uses TRBV13 and TRBJ1-3; D unresolved. V dropped 5 bases and J dropped 0 bases, with 8 bases sitting between them. Germline values: CDR1 PRHDT, CDR2 FYEKMQ (reference sequence). The CDR3 sequence is 14 residues long. CDR3 DNA sequence: TGTGCCAGCAGCCCGAGTAGCTCTGGAAACACCATATATTTT. It codes for CASSPSSSGNTIYF.

V and J are TRBV19 and TRBJ2-1, with a possible D match to TRBD2 (7 bases). This CDR3 contains 15 residues. Germline CDR1 and CDR2: LNHDA and SQIVND (reference sequence). Trimming took off 8 bases at V and 3 bases at J, with 17 bases between the two ends. The CDR3: CASGGGAAGYNEQFF. The DNA of the CDR3 is TGTGCCAGTGGAGGGGGGGCCGCGGGCTACAATGAGCAGTTCTTC.

The rearrangement links TRBV6-5 to TRBJ2-2; D may correspond to TRBD1 or TRBD2 (5 bases each). Germline CDR1 MNHEY, CDR2 SVGAGI. Trimming removed 0 bases from V and 7 bases from J, with 15 bases in between. This CDR3 is built from 16 residues. The CDR3 sequence: CASSYSADSGGGELFF. In DNA, the CDR3 is TGTGCCAGCAGTTACTCGGCCGATTCTGGGGGCGGGGAGCTGTTTTTT.

The chain couples TRBV9 to TRBJ2-5; D may match TRBD1 or TRBD2 (5 bases each). Deletions cut 1 base from V and 5 bases from J, with 15 bases between. Per the germline V gene, CDR1 is SGDLS and CDR2 is YYNGEE. CDR3 length: 15 residues. The CDR3 region has the DNA TGTGCCAGCAGCGTAACTAGGGACCATAGGGAGACCCAGTACTTC. Residues: CASSVTRDHRETQYF.

This clone occurred a few times. The V gene is TRBV6-5, the J gene TRBJ2-2; possible D gene TRBD1, 6 bases. V gave up 5 bases and J gave up 3 bases, with 13 bases separating them. This CDR3 comprises 15 residues. Germline V gene data show CDR1 as MNHEY and CDR2 as SVGAGI. The CDR3, as DNA: TGTGCCAGCAGTCGCTCAGGGGTAGACACCGGGGAGCTGTTTTTT. It encodes CASSRSGVDTGELFF.

The V call is TRBV19, the J call TRBJ1-6, with D unresolved. Germline V lookup: CDR1 LNHDA, CDR2 SQIVND (reference sequence). The CDR3 consists of 13 residues. Between the trimmed V and J ends, which lost 4 bases and 7 bases, there was a span of 8 bases. The CDR3 loop reads CASSREENSPLHF. As DNA, the CDR3 is TGTGCCAGTAGTAGGGAGGAAAATTCACCCCTCCACTTT.

The V call is TRBV27, the J call TRBJ1-6; a possible D gene is TRBD1 (5 bases). This CDR3 spans 15 amino acids. CDR1 is MNHEY and CDR2 is SMNVEV in the germline V gene (reference sequence). Trimming pared 2 bases from V and 6 bases from J, leaving 11 bases between. The CDR3 sequence: CASSLGQGINSPLHF. As DNA, the CDR3 is TGTGCCAGCAGTTTAGGTCAGGGAATTAATTCACCCCTCCACTTT.

The rearrangement uses TRBV6-5 and TRBJ1-2; D not resolved. V shed 4 bases and J shed 4 bases, with 10 bases lying between them. Germline assignment: CDR1 MNHEY and CDR2 SVGAGI. The CDR3 has 13 residues. As DNA, the CDR3 is TGTGCCAGCAGTTTGGGCGTATTCTATGGCTACACCTTC. It codes for CASSLGVFYGYTF.

The chain couples TRBV18 to TRBJ1-1; D perhaps matches TRBD1 (6 bases). V lost 0 bases to trimming and J lost 5 bases, with 13 bases between them. CDR1 is KGHSH, CDR2 LQKENI, per germline. The CDR3 runs to 15 residues. CDR3 protein: CASSPPIGGKTEAFF. The CDR3 region has the DNA TGTGCCAGCTCACCACCTATCGGGGGCAAGACTGAAGCTTTCTTT.

V and J are TRBV19 and TRBJ2-7; the D gene could be TRBD1 or TRBD2 (6 bases each). This CDR3 has 14 residues. The V gene lost 6 bases and the J gene lost 3 bases, with 15 bases spanning the gap. Germline assignment: CDR1 LNHDA and CDR2 SQIVND (reference sequence). CDR3 in DNA: TGTGCCAGTAGCCGGGGGCCGAGGGGCTACGAGCAGTACTTC. It codes for CASSRGPRGYEQYF. The full variable domain, rest sourced from reference TRBV19 and TRBJ2-7, is DGGITQSPKYLFRKEGQNVTLSCEQNLNHDAMYWYRQDPGQGLRLIYYSQIVNDFQKGDIAEGYSVSREKKESFPLTVTSAQKNPTAFYLCASSRGPRGYEQYFGPGTRLTVT.